This is a list of T cell receptor beta chains from one sample in a study of radiotherapy plus CTLA-4 blockade in lung cancer. Assay: immunoSEQ multiplex PCR; the TCRdb copy retains only in-frame clones and omits some. The table shows approximately 50,000 clones, with 70% to 85% occurring only once. The specimen was peripheral blood, collected from a patient treated with radiotherapy plus ipilimumab. These receptors were obtained from a human donor with non-small cell lung cancer whose response to radiotherapy plus ipilimumab could not be evaluated. CDR3s include the opening cysteine and the closing phenylalanine or tryptophan. The D gene is left open where the match is weak. The listing skips clone size in some rows; elsewhere it reads once, few, many or a size class.

.	.	TRBV6-6	TRBJ1-6	CASSSAGARNSPLHF	TGTGCCAGCAGTAGCGCAGGGGCGAGAAATTCACCCCTCCACTTT
.	.	TRBV9	TRBJ1-1	CASSTRDKGTEAFF	TGTGCCAGCAGCACCCGGGACAAAGGGACTGAAGCTTTCTTT
few	TRBD1	TRBV29-1	TRBJ2-7	CSVGRQGAAYEQYF	TGCAGCGTAGGACGACAGGGGGCCGCCTACGAGCAGTACTTC
.	TRBD1	TRBV7-2	TRBJ2-5	CASSLLGTAEVAQYF	TGTGCCAGCAGCTTACTCGGGACAGCAGAGGTGGCCCAGTACTTC
once	.	TRBV29-1	TRBJ2-6	CSVEVAFRGGGANVLTF	TGCAGCGTTGAAGTGGCGTTTAGGGGAGGAGGGGCCAACGTCCTGACTTTC
once	TRBD1	TRBV10-3	TRBJ1-1	CAISRSGTGTNTEAFF	TGTGCCATCAGTAGATCCGGGACAGGGACGAACACTGAAGCTTTCTTT
.	TRBD2	TRBV11-2	TRBJ2-7	CASSLAPGLGYEQYF	TGTGCCAGCAGCTTAGCCCCGGGACTAGGCTACGAGCAGTACTTC
few	TRBD1	TRBV15	TRBJ2-5	CATSSQGGLYQETQYF	TGTGCCACCAGCTCACAGGGGGGTTTGTACCAAGAGACCCAGTACTTC
.	.	TRBV6-5	TRBJ1-1	CASRLPGGERTEAFF	TGTGCCAGCAGGCTACCGGGAGGGGAACGGACTGAAGCTTTCTTT
once	TRBD1	TRBV9	TRBJ2-3	CASRPGQGITDTQYF	TGTGCCAGCAGGCCCGGACAGGGGATCACAGATACGCAGTATTTT
.	TRBD2	TRBV5-6	TRBJ2-7	CASSSFSGGAYEQYF	TGTGCCAGCAGCTCGTTTAGCGGGGGGGCCTACGAGCAGTACTTC
.	.	TRBV14	TRBJ1-2	CASSPMDRHLYGYTF	TGTGCCAGCAGCCCTATGGACAGACACCTCTATGGCTACACCTTC
.	.	TRBV18	TRBJ2-7	CASALETAYEQYF	TGTGCCAGCGCCCTCGAGACAGCATACGAGCAGTACTTC
.	.	TRBV18	TRBJ2-1	CASSPPTRGGSYNEQFF	TGTGCCAGCTCACCACCGACTCGGGGTGGCTCCTACAATGAGCAGTTCTTC
.	.	TRBV18	TRBJ1-5	CASSPINQPQHF	TGTGCCAGCTCACCTATCAATCAGCCCCAGCATTTT
.	.	TRBV23-1	TRBJ2-1	CASSQRNEQFF	TGCGCCAGCAGTCAGAGGAATGAGCAGTTCTTC
.	TRBD1	TRBV5-1	TRBJ2-7	CASSAPEGQPNEQYF	TGCGCCAGCAGTGCGCCCGAGGGACAGCCCAACGAGCAGTACTTC
.	.	TRBV19	TRBJ1-3	CASSMGRIGNTIYF	TGTGCCAGTAGTATGGGCAGGATTGGAAACACCATATATTTT
.	.	TRBV4-2	TRBJ1-1	CASSQAFGRGGDTEAFF	TGTGCCAGCAGCCAAGCCTTCGGGAGGGGAGGAGACACTGAAGCTTTCTTT
.	.	TRBV9	TRBJ2-3	CASSVGPFTDTQYF	TGTGCCAGCAGCGTAGGTCCTTTCACAGATACGCAGTATTTT
.	TRBD2	TRBV4-1	TRBJ2-2	CASSQIPGLAGPGELFF	TGCGCCAGCAGCCAAATCCCGGGGCTAGCGGGGCCAGGGGAGCTGTTTTTT
.	TRBD1	TRBV25-1	TRBJ1-1	CASTIGTGDFTEAFF	TGTGCCAGCACTATAGGGACAGGAGATTTCACTGAAGCTTTCTTT
once	TRBD1	TRBV27	TRBJ1-4	CASSSSRDRVVREKLFF	TGTGCCAGCAGTTCGTCCCGGGACAGGGTCGTAAGGGAAAAACTGTTTTTT
.	TRBD1	TRBV29-1	TRBJ1-1	CIGSRTGGVGNTEAFF	TGCATCGGAAGCCGGACAGGGGGGGTCGGGAACACTGAAGCTTTCTTT
.	.	TRBV11-3	TRBJ2-1	CASSLGQGQYNEQFF	TGTGCCAGCAGCTTAGGGCAGGGACAATACAATGAGCAGTTCTTC
.	.	TRBV9	TRBJ1-1	CASSVEQNTEAFF	TGTGCCAGCAGCGTAGAGCAGAACACTGAAGCTTTCTTT
.	TRBD2	TRBV7-2	TRBJ2-5	CASSFPLAGVETQYF	TGTGCCAGCAGTTTCCCTTTAGCGGGTGTCGAGACCCAGTACTTC
few	.	TRBV7-9	TRBJ2-7	CASSLGGPLDEQYF	TGTGCCAGCAGCTTAGGGGGGCCCCTCGACGAGCAGTACTTC
.	TRBD1	TRBV7-9	TRBJ2-7	CASSLGDPGDSSYEQYF	TGTGCCAGCAGCTTAGGGGACCCTGGGGACAGCTCCTACGAGCAGTACTTC
.	.	TRBV18	TRBJ2-2	CASSLVSGELFF	TGTGCCAGCTCACTAGTGAGCGGGGAGCTGTTTTTT
.	.	TRBV5-6	TRBJ1-5	CASSLTGFSNQPQHF	TGTGCCAGCAGCTTGACAGGGTTTAGCAATCAGCCCCAGCATTTT
.	.	TRBV4-3	TRBJ2-7	CASSQAAGNNYEQYF	TGCGCCAGCAGCCAGGCCGCGGGAAACAACTACGAGCAGTACTTC
.	.	TRBV7-6	TRBJ2-7	CASSLAIDYEQYF	TGTGCCAGCAGCTTAGCGATAGACTACGAGCAGTACTTC
.	TRBD2	TRBV7-9	TRBJ2-3	CASSLARAGGQKNPDTQYF	TGTGCCAGCAGCTTAGCGCGGGCGGGGGGCCAGAAGAACCCAGATACGCAGTATTTT
.	.	TRBV19	TRBJ1-1	CATRARRDNLNTEAFF	TGTGCCACACGGGCTCGCCGGGACAACTTGAACACTGAAGCTTTCTTT
.	TRBD1	TRBV7-9	TRBJ1-5	CASSADREWPQHF	TGTGCCAGCAGCGCCGACAGGGAATGGCCCCAGCATTTT
.	.	TRBV7-9	TRBJ2-7	CASSLRGDYSYEQYF	TGTGCCAGCAGTTTAAGGGGGGACTACTCCTACGAGCAGTACTTC
.	TRBD2	TRBV5-1	TRBJ2-1	CASSLDLAGGNEQFF	TGCGCCAGCAGCTTGGATCTAGCGGGAGGCAATGAGCAGTTCTTC
once	TRBD2	TRBV28	TRBJ2-7	CASFSGSAYEQYF	TGTGCCAGTTTTAGCGGGAGTGCCTACGAGCAGTACTTC
once	TRBD1	TRBV11-2	TRBJ1-4	CASSLLPGQTTTNEKLFF	TGTGCCAGCAGCCTACTCCCGGGACAGACTACAACTAATGAAAAACTGTTTTTT
.	.	TRBV5-1	TRBJ2-5	CASSSLFQETQYF	TGCGCCAGCAGCTCTCTGTTCCAAGAGACCCAGTACTTC
.	.	TRBV11-2	TRBJ2-4	CASSLIRRANIQYF	TGTGCCAGCAGCTTAATTCGCAGGGCAAACATTCAGTACTTC
.	TRBD2	TRBV10-3	TRBJ2-7	CAISEPGRLSGEQYF	TGTGCCATCAGTGAACCCGGGAGGCTATCGGGGGAGCAGTACTTC
.	.	TRBV27	TRBJ2-7	CASSLSRGQIYEQYF	TGTGCCAGCAGTTTATCCCGCGGACAGATTTACGAGCAGTACTTC
few	.	TRBV7-8	TRBJ1-4	CASSPARTTNEKLFF	TGTGCCAGCAGCCCCGCCAGAACAACTAATGAAAAACTGTTTTTT
.	.	TRBV5-4	TRBJ2-5	CASSLGVRVGGYQETQYF	TGTGCCAGCAGCCTGGGGGTCAGGGTTGGAGGGTACCAAGAGACCCAGTACTTC
.	TRBD1	TRBV12-5	TRBJ1-6	CASGLGRGLYNSPLHF	TGTGCTAGTGGTCTCGGCAGGGGGCTCTATAATTCACCCCTCCACTTT
.	TRBD1	TRBV4-1	TRBJ2-7	CASSLGQGVEQYF	TGCGCCAGCAGCCTCGGACAGGGGGTCGAGCAGTACTTC